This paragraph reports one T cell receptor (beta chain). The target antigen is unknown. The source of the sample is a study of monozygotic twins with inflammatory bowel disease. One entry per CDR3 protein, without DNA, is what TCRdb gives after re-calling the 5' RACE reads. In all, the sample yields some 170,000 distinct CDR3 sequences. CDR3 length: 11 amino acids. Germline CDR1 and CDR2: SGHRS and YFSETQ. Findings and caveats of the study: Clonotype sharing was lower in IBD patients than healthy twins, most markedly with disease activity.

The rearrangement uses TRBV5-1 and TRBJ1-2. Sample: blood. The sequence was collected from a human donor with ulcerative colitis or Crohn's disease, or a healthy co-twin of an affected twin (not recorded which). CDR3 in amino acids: CASEGGGGYTF.